This T cell receptor (beta chain) was retrieved from a study of cytomegalovirus exposure and HLA in healthy donors (TCRdb year 2017). Regarding the complete study: According to an earlier analysis of 587 of the donors, about 179 million T cells yielded 117 million unique TCR beta sequences and around 300 Gb of sequence data. Roughly 300 gigabases of sequencing data and approximately 84 million unique TCR sequences were included in an early release covering 500 to 750 HLA-typed donors. The genetic ancestry cluster associated with self-reported Caucasian donors included 81% of the roughly 380 genotyped donors. The study aimed to test whether cataloging public T cell receptors could reveal signatures of past pathogen exposure. The study used immunosequencing to profile the T cell repertoires of about 670 subjects and linked those repertoires to cytomegalovirus serostatus. Along with the approximately 700-subject first cohort, a separate validation cohort of 120 different subjects was used. High-throughput TCR immunosequencing, statistical association of individual TCRs with disease status, and machine learning were combined to predict cytomegalovirus infection status. A later analysis re-examined previously published TCR beta repertoires from 610 or so donors and added high-resolution HLA genotyping to investigate patterns of TCR occurrence. In the later analysis, no new phenotypic data were used to find candidate immune exposures; instead, reliance was placed on TCR beta sequences and their occurrence across donors. In an earlier analysis of about 590 of the donors, high-throughput TCR beta sequencing was used to judge whether each TCR beta V gene segment behaved as functional or pseudogenic. Donor age, sex, ethnicity and CMV serostatus were collected together with the repertoire data. In a later genetic analysis, genome-wide SNP genotypes for 398 of the 666 donors were used, and that subset was treated as a discovery cohort. All discovery cohort repertoires had been generated using a single sequencing platform. HLA typing covered class I and class II loci at four-digit resolution. Typing coverage differed by locus: A, B, C, DRB1 and DQB1 were typed in roughly 620-630 donors, DQA1 in about 510, DPA1 in 600 to 610, and DPB1 in just under 490. Four to six DR-DQ haplotypes were handled as single units for association and clustering, since linkage in the cohort was strong. Among a few hundred genotyped donors of the cohort, an average of roughly 240,000 unique TCR beta nucleotide sequences were sequenced per donor, around a sixth of them non-productive. Beyond this particular receptor, the publication reports: Sequencing depth was assumed to be roughly uniform across donors in the presence/absence analyses, though that assumption may not hold. In a later analysis, the rate of TCR association differed among HLA loci, with DRB1 alleles having the most associated TCRs and HLA-C alleles having the fewest. Because some donors lacked HLA typing at each locus, the association tests relied only on the typed subset. In a later genetic analysis, fewer N-insertions in productive TCRs were reported among donors in an Asian-associated ancestry cluster than the roughly 670-donor mean. Because counts were too low, roughly 18 rarely observed V segments, including chromosome 9 orphons, were left out of the earlier analysis of 587 of the donors. V-gene and J-gene trimming of TCR beta chains was associated with a missense DCLRE1C variant in a later genetic analysis, and the association was replicated in an independent cohort. An earlier analysis of around 540 of the donors showed that most TCR beta V segments appeared in productive rearrangements either about 90% or about 30% of the time, which broadly matched IMGT annotations. Immune exposure information for the cohort was limited to CMV serostatus. The study gave a list of around 170 TCR beta chains associated with cytomegalovirus. In a later analysis, several top co-occurrence clusters were reported to appear linked to parvovirus B19, influenza, CMV and Epstein-Barr virus. Because the 87-base-pair reads could not distinguish some IMGT-functional V segments, including TRBV6-2 and TRBV6-3, those segments were excluded. Most TCR sequences were seen in very few donors, while some public TCRs were found in many individuals. According to the authors, the approach could potentially be generalized to other disease states and immunological phenotypes. The sequencing pipeline was judged likely to have produced a cluster of highly shared sequence variants as a technical artifact. The classifier was reported to diagnose cytomegalovirus status with high specificity and sensitivity in both the original cohort and the validation cohort. A further reported finding was that TCR beta sequences accurately predicted the HLA-A and HLA-B alleles for most subjects in the first cohort. When HLA alleles, especially DR and DQ, strongly co-occurred, TCR associations were difficult to assign to individual alleles. A few of the identified cytomegalovirus-associated TCR beta chains were confirmed in vitro to be specific for cytomegalovirus antigens. In a later analysis, most CMV-associated TCR beta chains were found to appear HLA-restricted, with HLA associations seemingly driven largely by CMV exposure. Only TCR beta chains were sequenced in this cohort, and the absence of alpha or paired-chain data limited detectable features. A later analysis found that HLA-associated TCR beta chains were more clonally expanded and had lower generation probabilities than equally common non-associated chains. A later analysis associated 15,000 or so TCR beta sequences with specific HLA alleles at a false discovery rate of 0.05. Correlated functional status among segregating V segments might reflect linkage disequilibrium, but an unknown experimental factor could not be ruled out.

A note on this clone: Its antigen has not been determined. No much larger clone is present one base from it, and per-base qualities are unavailable.

Libraries were made using the immunoSEQ multiplex PCR assay. For the multiplex PCR, a mixture combining 60 forward primers for TCR Vbeta segments and 13 reverse primers for TCR Jbeta segments was used. Amplification of the CDR3 region of rearranged TCR beta genes was performed with a multiplex PCR assay on genomic DNA. The Illumina HiSeq System was used to sequence the amplified TCR beta libraries as 87-base-pair reads. In the authors' own workflow: A later analysis counted about 80 million unique TCR beta chains across the 650 to 800 repertoires, and some 11 million of these chains were shared by at least two donors. Raw reads were error-corrected and collapsed into unique sequences by a nearest-neighbor algorithm in which closely related sequences were merged to remove PCR and sequencing errors. CDR3 sequences were aligned to IMGT reference sequences to assign V, D and J gene segments. For a sequence to be retained, at least a six-nucleotide match to both a V gene segment and a J gene segment was required. Rearrangements were called productive when the CDR3 lacked stop codons and stayed in frame with V and J; all others were non-productive. Following IMGT convention, CDR3 was defined as the stretch from the second conserved V-encoded cysteine up to the conserved J-encoded phenylalanine. Sequences without an unambiguous match to a single V gene segment were excluded from the earlier analysis of 450 to 650 of the donors. In an earlier analysis of approximately 500 of the donors, a V segment was called functional when productive rearrangements were above 56.7%, and segregating when the standard deviation between donors exceeded 5%. A statistical classification framework was developed to diagnose cytomegalovirus status using the catalog of TCR beta chain sequences. In a later analysis, V and J genes were assigned by comparing TCR nucleotide sequences against IMGT/GENE-DB human TR gene sequences. In a later analysis, CDR3 sequences and most-parsimonious VDJ recombination scenarios were assigned using the TCRdist pipeline. In a later analysis, each TCR beta chain was defined by its CDR3 amino acid sequence together with its V-gene family, and reads without a unique V-gene family were excluded. In a later analysis, 450 to 600 highly shared, low-generation-probability nucleotide sequences were removed to address suspected cross-contamination and a sequencing artifact. A later analysis calculated a clonal expansion index for each public chain from normalized within-repertoire ranks of inferred template counts. In a later analysis, generation probabilities were computed with a VDJ recombination model fitted to out-of-frame rearrangements, and the resulting probabilities were checked against IGoR. In a later analysis, TCR-TCR, TCR-HLA and TCR-CMV co-occurrence was scored with hypergeometric tests, and a repertoire-size bias correction was applied to TCR pairs. To estimate false discovery rates, a later analysis permuted the HLA or CMV assignments 20 times. In a later analysis, co-occurring TCRs were grouped using DBSCAN, and TCRdist sequence similarity was added for clustering within HLA-allele-positive subsets. For co-occurrence clustering, repertoires with fewer than 30,000 or more than 120,000 public chains were excluded, along with several repertoires with anomalous nucleotide sharing. Not all clones reach the TCRdb copy of this immuneACCESS table, which keeps in-frame sequences only. Checked studies attribute under half of the gap to unresolved V genes and leave the rest unexplained. V and J calls and clone size are those listed in that table; D and trimming were worked out from the DNA. A total of about 88,000 clones appear in this sample, more than 65% of them only once. Together, the top ten hold around 2.5% of the sample.

Including cysteine and phenylalanine, the CDR3 has 15 amino acids. Here the CDR3 DNA is all that survives: 45 bases in frame from base 1. Via the germline V gene, CDR1 is SGHVS and CDR2 FQNEAQ. A distance of 11 bases separates the germline ends of V and J, which lose 1 base and 7 bases respectively. In total, just over 650 healthy bone marrow donors made up the cohort. All cohort members were sampled while nominally healthy, although unrecorded immune exposures were likely present. The donor was CMV seronegative and was included in the group of a few hundred seronegative cohort members. A peripheral blood sample was provided by each donor, and peripheral blood mononuclear cells were used for TCR beta sequencing. Genomic DNA was extracted from the blood cell samples with the Qiagen DNeasy Blood Extraction Kit.

The sample comprised PBMCs. The sequence came from a man aged 30 to 39 in good health and CMV-seronegative. The rearranged segments are TRBV7-8 and TRBJ1-6; the D gene is perhaps TRBD1, on 6 matching bases. The nucleotides read TGTGCCAGCAGCTTAGATCGGACAGTGAATTCACCCCTCCACTTT. Its protein reads: CASSLDRTVNSPLHF.